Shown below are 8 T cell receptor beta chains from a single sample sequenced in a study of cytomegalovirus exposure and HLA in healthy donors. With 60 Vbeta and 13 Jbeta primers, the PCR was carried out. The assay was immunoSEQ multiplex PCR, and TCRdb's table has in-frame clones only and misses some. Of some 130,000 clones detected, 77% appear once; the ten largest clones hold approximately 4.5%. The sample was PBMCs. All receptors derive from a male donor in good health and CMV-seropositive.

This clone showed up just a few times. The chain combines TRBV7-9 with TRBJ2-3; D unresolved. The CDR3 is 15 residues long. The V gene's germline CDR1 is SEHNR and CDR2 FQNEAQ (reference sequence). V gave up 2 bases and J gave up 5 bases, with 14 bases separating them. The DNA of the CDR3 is TGTGCCAGCAGCTTATTGAGCTCTTCCGGAGATACGCAGTATTTT. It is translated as CASSLLSSSGDTQYF.

Written as DNA, the CDR3 is TGCGCCAGCTCCGGAGGGAGAGGCCAAGAGACCCAGTACTTC. Amino acid sequence: CASSGGRGQETQYF. This chain joins TRBV5-1 and TRBJ2-5; D might be TRBD2 (6 bases). There are 14 residues in the CDR3. Germline V gene data show CDR1 as SGHRS and CDR2 as YFSETQ. V lost 7 bases and J lost 1, with 14 bases in between.

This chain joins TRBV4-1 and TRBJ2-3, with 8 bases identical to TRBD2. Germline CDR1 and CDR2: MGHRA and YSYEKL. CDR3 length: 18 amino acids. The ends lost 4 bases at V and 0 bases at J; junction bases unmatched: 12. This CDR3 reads CASSPAGGRGESTDTQYF. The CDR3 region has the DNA TGCGCCAGCAGCCCGGCGGGGGGACGGGGGGAGAGCACAGATACGCAGTATTTT.

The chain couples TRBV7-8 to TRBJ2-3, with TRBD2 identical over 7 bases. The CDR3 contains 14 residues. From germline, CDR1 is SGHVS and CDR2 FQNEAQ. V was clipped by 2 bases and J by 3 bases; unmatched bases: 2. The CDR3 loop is CASSLLAVTDTQYF. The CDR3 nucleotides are TGTGCCAGCAGCTTACTAGCGGTAACAGATACGCAGTATTTT.

CDR3 loop: CASSRRDINYGYTF. CDR3 sequence (DNA): TGTGCCAGCAGCCGGCGGGATATTAACTATGGCTACACCTTC. The chain has TRBV5-6 and TRBJ1-2; D remains unclear. V dropped 4 bases and J dropped 1 base, with 11 bases sitting between them. Germline loops: CDR1 SGHDT, CDR2 YYEEEE. The CDR3 is 14 residues long.

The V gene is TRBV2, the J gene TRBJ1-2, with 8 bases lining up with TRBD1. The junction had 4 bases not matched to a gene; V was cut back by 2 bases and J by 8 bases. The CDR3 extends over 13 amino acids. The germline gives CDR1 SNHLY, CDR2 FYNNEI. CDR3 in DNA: TGTGCCAGCAGTGAACAGGGGGCCGAAGGCTACACCTTC. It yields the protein CASSEQGAEGYTF.

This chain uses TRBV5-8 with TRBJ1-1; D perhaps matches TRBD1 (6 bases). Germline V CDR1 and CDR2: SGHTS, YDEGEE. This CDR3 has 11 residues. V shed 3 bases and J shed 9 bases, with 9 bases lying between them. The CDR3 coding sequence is TGTGCCAGCAGCTACAGGGTCCAAGCTTTCTTT. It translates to CASSYRVQAFF.

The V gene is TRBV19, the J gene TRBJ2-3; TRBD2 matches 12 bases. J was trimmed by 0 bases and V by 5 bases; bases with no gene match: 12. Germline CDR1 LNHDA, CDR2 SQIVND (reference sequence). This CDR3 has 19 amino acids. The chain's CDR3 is CASSVLRTSGATSTDTQYF. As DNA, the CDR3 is TGTGCCAGTAGTGTCCTACGGACTAGCGGGGCGACTAGCACAGATACGCAGTATTTT.